This T cell receptor beta chain stems from a study of blood T cell repertoires in COVID-19. V lost 5 bases, J lost 4 bases, and 28 bases lay in between. Germline assignment: CDR1 KGHSH and CDR2 LQKENI. This CDR3 is 19 amino acids long. The protocol was immunoSEQ multiplex PCR, while the TCRdb copy is restricted to in-frame clones and leaves out a portion. The sample holds about 24,000 clones; around 86% are singletons and the top ten take over 25%. Sequenced input: peripheral blood. The chain carries TRBV18 and TRBJ2-3; D possibly corresponds to TRBD1 (9 bases). The sequence came from a woman aged 70 to 79 with active COVID-19. CDR3 loop: CASSSGQGGSGGPADTQYF. As DNA, the CDR3 is TGTGCCAGCTCATCGGGACAGGGAGGCTCGGGGGGGCCTGCAGATACGCAGTATTTT.